These 21 T cell receptor beta chains were sequenced from one sample in a study of beta chain features in type 1 diabetes. Every bit of the isolated RNA underwent reverse transcription, so sequencing read expressed TCRB transcripts. Method: immunoSEQ multiplex PCR; TCRdb's copy keeps in-frame clones and lacks some. The data show 850,000 to 900,000 clones, 15% to 20% seen once. The sample taken for sequencing was naive CD4+ T cells from blood. The receptors stem from a woman in her late teens or twenties in good health.

The chain has TRBV13 and TRBJ2-1; D is unresolved. The V gene's germline CDR1 is PRHDT and CDR2 FYEKMQ (reference sequence). The V end lost 1 base, the J end lost 2 bases, and 6 bases lay between the germline ends. The CDR3 is 14 amino acids. The CDR3 reads CASSLVVPYNEQFF. The CDR3 DNA follows: TGTGCCAGCAGCTTAGTAGTCCCCTACAATGAGCAGTTCTTC.

The chain has TRBV28 and TRBJ1-1, with TRBD1 as a possible D gene (5 bases). Between the trimmed V and J ends, which lost 6 bases and 1 base, there was a span of 12 bases. The CDR3 is 14 amino acids. CDR1 is MDHEN, CDR2 SYDVKM, per germline. The CDR3 region has the DNA TGTGCCAGCAGCTCTTCCGGGGGGAACACTGAAGCTTTCTTT. Translating it yields CASSSSGGNTEAFF.

In its sample, this clone was seen a few times. The chain is built from TRBV15 and TRBJ2-1; 9 bases fit TRBD2. Germline-derived CDR1 and CDR2 are LNHNV and YYDKDF (reference sequence). J lost 9 bases, V lost 4 bases, and 13 bases had no gene match. The CDR3 has 16 amino acids. The CDR3 here is CATSKRREGLVSEQFF. Here the CDR3 DNA reads TGTGCCACCAGCAAACGGCGGGAGGGCCTGGTGAGTGAGCAGTTCTTC.

The genes are TRBV9 and TRBJ2-1, with D perhaps TRBD1 or TRBD2 (6 bases each). The CDR3 covers 16 residues. Looked up from germline, CDR1 is SGDLS and CDR2 is YYNGEE. V was pared by 2 bases and J by 5 bases, with 17 bases between. The CDR3 protein is CASSVRTDRGDNEQFF. The CDR3 nucleotides read TGTGCCAGCAGCGTCCGAACGGATAGGGGGGACAATGAGCAGTTCTTC.

In its sample, this clone was seen a few times. CDR3 DNA: TGTGCCAGCAGTTCCGCGCAGGGGGCCCCGTTCTCCTACGAGCAGTACTTC. Translating gives CASSSAQGAPFSYEQYF. V gene TRBV27 combines with J gene TRBJ2-7; 8 bases fit TRBD1. Trimming removed 4 bases from V and 0 bases from J; junction bases left unmatched: 11. The CDR3 sequence is 17 residues long. The germline V gene encodes CDR1 MNHEY and CDR2 SMNVEV (reference sequence).

This clone was recorded a few times. V is TRBV7-9 and J is TRBJ1-2; the D is unclear. The CDR3 runs to 14 residues. V lost 5 bases and J lost 4, with 14 bases in between. From germline, CDR1 is SEHNR and CDR2 FQNEAQ (reference sequence). CDR3 nucleotides: TGTGCCAGCAGCCAAAGCACGCAGGCCTATGGCTACACCTTC. Translated, it gives CASSQSTQAYGYTF. The full variable domain, in which reference TRBV7-9 and TRBJ1-2 provide the parts outside the CDR3, is DTGVSQNPRHKITKRGQNVTFRCDPISEHNRLYWYRQTLGQGPEFLTYFQNEAQLEKSRLLSDRFSAERPKGSFSTLEIQRTEQGDSAMYLCASSQSTQAYGYTFGSGTRLTVV.

The chain employs TRBV4-2 and TRBJ1-5; TRBD1 is a possible D gene (5 bases). The CDR3 totals 15 residues. With 0 bases removed from V and 5 bases from J, the gap between germline ends came to 11 bases. Germline values: CDR1 LGHNA, CDR2 YNFKEQ. The CDR3 is CASSQDPDSDQPQHF. DNA for the CDR3: TGTGCCAGCAGCCAAGATCCCGACAGCGATCAGCCCCAGCATTTT.

The CDR3 DNA follows: TGTGCCAGCAGCTTTACTAGCGGGGGAACCTACGAGCAGTACTTC. Its protein is CASSFTSGGTYEQYF. The chain employs TRBV7-8 and TRBJ2-7; 11 positions match TRBD2. Trimming cost V 3 bases and J 2 bases; bases outside gene matches: 3. In germline, CDR1 is SGHVS, CDR2 FQNEAQ. The CDR3 contains 15 residues.

This clone was counted only a few times. The rearrangement uses TRBV6-5 and TRBJ2-7; D tentatively fits TRBD1 or TRBD2 (7 bases each). The CDR3 is 16 amino acids. Germline V CDR1 and CDR2: MNHEY, SVGAGI. V was pared by 4 bases and J by 4 bases, with 20 bases between. CDR3 sequence reads: CASSSHSGGARYEQYF. Written as DNA, the CDR3 is TGTGCCAGCAGTTCCCACTCAGGGGGGGCTAGGTACGAGCAGTACTTC.

This clone was observed a few times. Other DNA sequences in this sample translate to the same CDR3. The rearrangement joins TRBV20-1 to TRBJ2-3, with D unresolved. Per the germline V gene, CDR1 is DFQATT and CDR2 is SNEGSKA (reference sequence). The CDR3 is 10 amino acids. Trimming left V 3 bases short and J 2 bases short, with 0 bases between. Here the CDR3 DNA reads TGCAGTGCTAGCACAGATACGCAGTATTTT. This codes for CSASTDTQYF.

V usage is TRBV2 and J usage is TRBJ2-1; D not certain. Germline V gives CDR1 SNHLY, CDR2 FYNNEI. Trimming took off 7 bases at V and 5 bases at J, with 15 bases between the two ends. The CDR3 covers 14 residues. CDR3 protein: CASMMLSADNEQFF. The CDR3 DNA is TGTGCCAGCATGATGCTTTCAGCCGACAATGAGCAGTTCTTC.

The chain uses TRBV4-2 and TRBJ2-3; possible D gene TRBD2, 5 bases. CDR3 length equals 16 residues. The V and J ends lost 5 bases and 6 bases respectively, with 21 bases between them. Germline loops: CDR1 LGHNA, CDR2 YNFKEQ. The CDR3 sequence: CASSRTPSSLWDTQYF. Written as DNA, the CDR3 is TGTGCCAGCAGCAGGACCCCTAGCTCCCTGTGGGATACGCAGTATTTT.

This clone was seen only once. The rearrangement uses TRBV28 and TRBJ1-1, with D perhaps TRBD1 (6 bases). V was clipped by 6 bases and J by 6 bases, with 17 bases between them. Germline lookup yields CDR1 MDHEN and CDR2 SYDVKM. The CDR3 is 14 amino acids. The CDR3 nucleotides are TGTGCCAGCAGGATCGGACAGCCCTCCGCTGAAGCTTTCTTT. It specifies CASRIGQPSAEAFF.

V and J are TRBV4-2 and TRBJ2-3, with 10 bases that match TRBD2. With V trimmed by 0 bases and J by 3 bases, 3 bases remained unmatched. The CDR3 loop spans 16 amino acids. The V gene's germline CDR1 is LGHNA and CDR2 YNFKEQ. CDR3 coding DNA: TGTGCCAGCAGCCAAGACTTTAGCGGGGGGACAGATACGCAGTATTTT. Translation: CASSQDFSGGTDTQYF.

This clone showed up just a few times. The rearrangement links TRBV14 to TRBJ2-5, with D hard to call. The CDR3 runs to 16 residues. V lost 0 bases to trimming and J lost 2 bases, with 13 bases between them. CDR1 and CDR2 (germline): SGHDN, FVKESK. Here the CDR3 DNA reads TGTGCCAGCAGCCAAGATCGAGTCTCCGGACAAGAGACCCAGTACTTC. Residues: CASSQDRVSGQETQYF.

The chain is built from TRBV4-3 and TRBJ2-1; D remains unclear. Deletions cut 1 base from V and 9 bases from J, with 7 bases between. CDR1 is LGHNA and CDR2 is YSLEER in the germline V gene. The CDR3 consists of 12 residues. The CDR3 sequence: CASSQGGGEQFF. CDR3 in DNA: TGCGCCAGCAGCCAAGGCGGCGGTGAGCAGTTCTTC.

In this sample, this clone turned up a few times. J is TRBJ2-1 and V is TRBV10-3; the D is unclear. Trimming removed 10 bases at V and 7 bases at J, with 20 bases between. Germline V gene data show CDR1 as ENHRY and CDR2 as SYGVKD. The CDR3 is 14 residues long. The CDR3 coding sequence is TGTGCCAGCACCACTACGCCGCGACGTAATGAGCAGTTCTTC. Amino acids: CASTTTPRRNEQFF.

V usage is TRBV5-6 and J usage is TRBJ1-2; no reliable D call. Deletions cut 0 bases from V and 3 bases from J, with 9 bases between. The CDR3 sequence is 14 residues long. Germline V gives CDR1 SGHDT, CDR2 YYEEEE. This CDR3 is CASSLVGEDYGYTF. The CDR3 DNA follows: TGTGCCAGCAGCTTGGTCGGGGAGGACTATGGCTACACCTTC.

This sequence joins TRBV6-5 and TRBJ1-5; the match to TRBD1 covers 9 bases. CDR1 and CDR2 (germline): MNHEY, SVGAGI. This CDR3 has 14 amino acids. The ends lost 6 bases at V and 6 bases at J; junction bases unmatched: 6. The CDR3 DNA reads TGTGCCAGCAGACCGACAGGGGGTTTTCAGCCCCAGCATTTT. This encodes CASRPTGGFQPQHF.

The V call is TRBV10-2, the J call TRBJ2-4, with D perhaps matching TRBD2 (6 bases). The CDR3 covers 18 residues. Trimming took 5 bases from V and 0 from J, leaving 20 bases between them. CDR1 and CDR2 (germline): WSHSY, SAAADI. CDR3 DNA sequence: TGCGCCAGCAGTCACGGGAGTGTTGAGGGGTTAGCCAAAAACATTCAGTACTTC. Amino acids: CASSHGSVEGLAKNIQYF.

A word on this clone: The same CDR3 also results from other DNA sequences found in this sample. The chain couples TRBV28 to TRBJ2-1; D unresolved. V was trimmed by 2 bases and J by 4 bases, leaving 3 bases between them. Germline values: CDR1 MDHEN, CDR2 SYDVKM. The CDR3 runs to 12 residues. The CDR3 nucleotides are TGTGCCAGCAGTTTAGCGTACAATGAGCAGTTCTTC. Its translation: CASSLAYNEQFF.